This T cell receptor (beta chain) was recorded in a study of T-cell memory formation after mild COVID-19. Study-wide context: In these data, TCR clusters were largely donor specific.

TCRdb re-analysed the 5' RACE reads in MiXCR, keeping a single row per CDR3 protein. The sample shows about 300,000 distinct CDR3 sequences, approximately 19% of them seen only once. This CDR3 comprises 11 residues. V was clipped by 6 bases and J by 6 bases, with 9 bases between them. Per the germline V gene, CDR1 is MNHEY and CDR2 is SMNVEV (reference sequence). Regarding this clonotype: The antigen remains undetermined.

The study's findings and limits: Day 15 to 85 contractors were CD4/CD8 balanced; later expanders leaned CD4+. In pre-infection memory, a portion of responding clones appeared, which suggested that cross-reactive memory joined. Mostly located in CM and EM were contracting CD4+ clones, with contracting CD8+ clones located in EMRA.

This TCR was sampled from a man younger than 35 who had mild COVID-19 (a few samples of this study predate the infection). Cell type and time point are not known. This chain uses TRBV27 with TRBJ2-7, with D hard to call. Sequencing was performed on PBMCs or a T cell subset sorted from them (not recorded which). CDR3 in DNA: TGTGCCAGCAGCCATTTGGGCGAGCAGTACGTC. It specifies CASSHLGEQYV.